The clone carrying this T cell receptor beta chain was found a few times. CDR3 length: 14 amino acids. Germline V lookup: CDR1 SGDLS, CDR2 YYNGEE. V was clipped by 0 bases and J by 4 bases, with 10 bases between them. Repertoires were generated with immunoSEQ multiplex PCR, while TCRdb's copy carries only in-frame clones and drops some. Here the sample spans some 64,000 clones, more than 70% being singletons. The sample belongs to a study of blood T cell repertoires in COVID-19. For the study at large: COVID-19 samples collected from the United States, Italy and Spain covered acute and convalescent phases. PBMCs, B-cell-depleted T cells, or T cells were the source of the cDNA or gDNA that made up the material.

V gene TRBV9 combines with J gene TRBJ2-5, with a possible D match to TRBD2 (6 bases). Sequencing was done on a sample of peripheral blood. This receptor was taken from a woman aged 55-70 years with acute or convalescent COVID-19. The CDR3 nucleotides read TGTGCCAGCAGCGTAGTTGGGGGGATAGAGACCCAGTACTTC. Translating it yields CASSVVGGIETQYF.